This T cell receptor beta chain was captured in a study of T cell responses to AZD1222 COVID-19 vaccine. Study-wide points: Donors, mostly white British, included more females; clonal diversity was possibly underestimated. Within unmutated variant regions lay the reported targets of nearly half of spike-specific TCRs.

A note on this clone: Its target is not known.

Some clones are missing from TCRdb's copy, which holds only in-frame ones; the method was immunoSEQ multiplex PCR. Of 100,000 to 150,000 clones listed, 65% to 90% were seen once; the top ten hold more than 7.5%. Specimen: peripheral blood, collected 28 days after the second dose of the MenACWY control vaccine. This TCR came from an adult who received the MenACWY meningococcal vaccine as a control.

This CDR3 is CASTFSNTEAFF. CDR3 DNA: TGTGCCAGCACCTTCTCGAACACTGAAGCTTTCTTT. The V and J genes are TRBV7-2 and TRBJ1-1, with unresolved D. Trimming left V 7 bases short and J 1 base short, with 7 bases between. This CDR3 has 12 residues. Germline V gene lookup returns CDR1 SGHTA and CDR2 FQGNSA.